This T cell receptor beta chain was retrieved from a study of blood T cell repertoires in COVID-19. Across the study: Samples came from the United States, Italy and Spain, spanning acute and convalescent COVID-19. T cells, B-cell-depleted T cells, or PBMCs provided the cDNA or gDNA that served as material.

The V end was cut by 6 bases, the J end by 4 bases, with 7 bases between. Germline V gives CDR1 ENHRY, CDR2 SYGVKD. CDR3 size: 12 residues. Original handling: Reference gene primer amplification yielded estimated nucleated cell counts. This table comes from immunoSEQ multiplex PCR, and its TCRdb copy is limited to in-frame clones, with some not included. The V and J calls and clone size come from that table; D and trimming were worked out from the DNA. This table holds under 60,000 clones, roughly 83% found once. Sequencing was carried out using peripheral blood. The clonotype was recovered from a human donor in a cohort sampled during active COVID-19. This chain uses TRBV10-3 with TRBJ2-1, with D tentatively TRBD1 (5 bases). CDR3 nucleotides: TGTGCCATCAGACAGGAGTACAATGAGCAGTTCTTC. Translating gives CAIRQEYNEQFF.